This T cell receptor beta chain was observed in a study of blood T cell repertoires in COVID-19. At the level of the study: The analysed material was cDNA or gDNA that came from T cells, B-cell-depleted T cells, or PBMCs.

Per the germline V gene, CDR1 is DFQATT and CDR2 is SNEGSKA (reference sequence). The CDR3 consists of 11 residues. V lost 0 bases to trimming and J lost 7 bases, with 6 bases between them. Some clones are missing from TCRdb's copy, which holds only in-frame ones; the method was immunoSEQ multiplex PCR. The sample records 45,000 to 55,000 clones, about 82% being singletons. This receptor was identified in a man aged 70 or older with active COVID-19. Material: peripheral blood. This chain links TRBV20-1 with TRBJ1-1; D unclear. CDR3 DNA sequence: TGCAGTGCTAGAGACGTCTATGAAGCTTTCTTT. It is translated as CSARDVYEAFF.